The 7 T cell receptor beta chains presented below share a single source sample, sequenced in a study of T cell repertoires in cytomegalovirus infection. TCRdb re-analysed the reads in MiXCR, keeping a single row per CDR3 protein. Here the sample spans about 890,000 distinct CDR3 sequences, around 32% being singletons. No antigen has been assigned to these receptors. Specimen: cultured CD8+ T cells from PBMCs, collected from culture after CMV antigen stimulation. The source of these receptors is a human donor in good health (CMV status not recorded). Some clones in this sample may be carry-over from other donors' samples.

This clonotype has a handful of counts. This chain links TRBV6-4 with TRBJ2-2; perhaps TRBD1 as D (6 bases). Trimming cost V 8 bases and J 2 bases, with 15 bases left between them. CDR3 size: 15 residues. Looked up from germline, CDR1 is MRHNA and CDR2 is SNTAGT. The CDR3 coding sequence is TGTGCCAGCCGGGCCGACAGGACAAACACCGGGGAGCTGTTTTTT. Its translation is CASRADRTNTGELFF.

The chain employs TRBV24-1 and TRBJ2-1; 8 bases map to TRBD1. The germline V gene encodes CDR1 KGHDR and CDR2 SFDVKD. CDR3 size: 16 residues. The ends lost 0 bases at V and 5 bases at J; junction bases unmatched: 5. The CDR3 region is CATSDLMGQVHNEQFF. As DNA, the CDR3 is TGTGCCACCAGTGATTTGATGGGACAGGTCCACAATGAGCAGTTCTTC.

The chain is built from TRBV7-3 and TRBJ1-1; 7 nucleotides match TRBD1. The trim removed 5 bases at V and 4 bases at J, leaving 7 bases unmatched. Per the germline V gene, CDR1 is SGHTA and CDR2 is FQGTGA. CDR3 length equals 14 residues. Written as DNA, the CDR3 is TGTGCCAGCAGCAGTCCAGGGGGAGGCACTGAAGCTTTCTTT. Its translation is CASSSPGGGTEAFF.

Details on this clonotype: A read error is possible here, since a much larger clone lies one base away. The V call is TRBV7-9, the J call TRBJ1-1; D is unclear. The CDR3 loop spans 12 amino acids. With 10 bases removed from V and 6 bases from J, the gap between germline ends came to 15 bases. Germline V gives CDR1 SEHNR, CDR2 FQNEAQ (reference sequence). As DNA, the CDR3 is TGTGCCAACAGTTCAACCGGGGCTGAAGCTTTCTTT. Encoded protein: CANSSTGAEAFF.

This clonotype was detected a few times. V usage is TRBV12-3 or TRBV12-4 and J usage is TRBJ2-1; 8 nucleotides match TRBD2. V trimming: 4 bases; J trimming: 6 bases; junction bases outside the gene matches: 5. CDR3 length equals 14 residues. The CDR3 spells CASSYGGAANEQFF. CDR3 nucleotide sequence: TGTGCCAGCAGTTACGGGGGGGCCGCCAATGAGCAGTTCTTC.

The chain is built from TRBV10-2 and TRBJ1-1; D unresolved. Germline lookup yields CDR1 WSHSY and CDR2 SAAADI. Trimming stripped 0 bases from V and 0 bases from J, with 5 bases between. The CDR3 contains 14 residues. DNA for the CDR3: TGCGCCAGCAGTGAGTCGACCCTGAACACTGAAGCTTTCTTT. It encodes CASSESTLNTEAFF.

The sample holds many counts of this clonotype. This sequence joins TRBV7-8 and TRBJ1-1, with D hard to call. Germline V gene lookup returns CDR1 SGHVS and CDR2 FQNEAQ. This CDR3 spans 13 amino acids. The ends were cut back, 1 base at V and 5 bases at J, with 8 bases in the middle. The CDR3 here is CASSLDGRTEAFF. The CDR3 coding sequence is TGTGCCAGCAGCTTAGACGGGAGAACTGAAGCTTTCTTT.